One and the same sample provided the 32 T cell receptor beta chains below, sequenced in a study of CD8+CD57+ T cells in acquired aplastic anemia. Study findings and constraints: CD8+CD57+ cells in patients trailed total CD4+ and CD8+ pools in diversity.

Antigen specificity for these receptors is unknown. Genomic DNA templated the TCR beta VDJ and CDR3 profiling. TCRdb called the reads again in MiXCR, with one record for every CDR3 protein. The sample records about 20,000 distinct CDR3 sequences, roughly 43% being singletons. Only patients with CD8+CD57+ cell expansion on flow cytometry were chosen for sequencing. Sequencing was performed on CD8+CD57+ T cells sorted from PBMCs. As to subset: bead-enriched CD8+CD57+ effector memory T cells from SAA patients. These receptors were obtained from a human donor with aplastic anemia.

This chain connects TRBV12-3 or TRBV12-4 to TRBJ1-6; 9 bases are shared with TRBD1. V gave up 8 bases and J gave up 15 bases; unmatched junction bases: 11. The CDR3 is made up of 13 amino acids. The CDR3 here is CASSRDRAFHLHF. As DNA, the CDR3 is TGTGCCAGCTCGAGGGACAGGGCCTTTCACCTCCACTTT.

This clonotype was seen once. The CDR3 loop reads CASSLAQVSYEQYF. The CDR3, as DNA: TGTGCCAGCAGCTTAGCGCAGGTCTCCTACGAGCAGTACTTC. The rearrangement uses TRBV7-9 and TRBJ2-7; D unresolved. Germline lookup yields CDR1 SEHNR and CDR2 FQNEAQ (reference sequence). V was shortened by 0 bases and J by 0 bases, with 6 bases between the two germline ends. CDR3 length equals 14 residues.

The rearrangement joins TRBV5-1 to TRBJ1-6, with 7 bases aligning to TRBD1. The trim removed 4 bases at V and 7 bases at J, leaving 17 bases unmatched. The CDR3 extends over 18 amino acids. The germline V gene has CDR1 SGHRS and CDR2 YFSETQ. The CDR3 here is CASSSGLGTGQRNSPLHF. DNA of the CDR3: TGCGCCAGCAGCAGCGGATTGGGAACGGGACAGCGAAATTCACCCCTCCACTTT.

In its sample, this clonotype was seen a few times. The chain is built from TRBV6-1 and TRBJ1-2, with 10 bases fitting TRBD1. Per the germline V gene, CDR1 is MNHNS and CDR2 is SASEGT. V shed 6 bases and J 3 bases; nucleotides not matched to a gene: 4. CDR3 length equals 14 residues. CDR3: CASRRTGGDYGYTF. The CDR3, as DNA: TGTGCCAGCAGAAGGACAGGGGGTGACTATGGCTACACCTTC.

The V call is TRBV6-6, the J call TRBJ2-7; 9 nucleotides agree with TRBD1. The CDR3 has 15 amino acids. With 7 bases clipped from V and 0 bases from J, the junction kept 7 bases outside the gene matches. CDR1 MNHNY and CDR2 SVGAGI come from the germline V gene (reference sequence). The CDR3 here is CASNEGQGSSYEQYF. Written as DNA, the CDR3 is TGTGCCAGCAATGAGGGACAGGGAAGCTCCTACGAGCAGTACTTC.

This clonotype has just a few counts. This chain connects TRBV5-8 to TRBJ1-6; 9 nucleotides agree with TRBD1. The ends lost 6 bases at V and 9 bases at J; junction bases unmatched: 10. The length of the CDR3 is 15 residues. Germline V gives CDR1 SGHTS, CDR2 YDEGEE. As DNA, the CDR3 is TGTGCCAGCACCTTAGAAGGGACAGGGATTTCACCCCTCCACTTT. Its translation: CASTLEGTGISPLHF.

This chain uses TRBV7-9 with TRBJ1-4; 8 positions match TRBD1. Losses at the gene ends were 4 bases for V and 4 bases for J; bases not matched to a gene: 8. Germline assignment: CDR1 SEHNR and CDR2 FQNEAQ (reference sequence). The CDR3 extends over 16 amino acids. CDR3 residues: CASSSSDRADNEKLFF. In DNA, the CDR3 is TGTGCCAGCAGCTCTTCGGACAGGGCAGATAATGAAAAACTGTTTTTT.

The genes are TRBV20-1 and TRBJ2-1; TRBD2 matches at 7 bases. The CDR3 runs to 11 residues. The V gene's germline CDR1 is DFQATT and CDR2 SNEGSKA (reference sequence). The ends lost 6 bases at V and 13 bases at J; junction bases unmatched: 9. For the CDR3, the DNA is TGCAGTGCCACCGGGACTAATATACAGTTCTTC. It translates to CSATGTNIQFF.

This clonotype was counted between two and nine times. The chain recombines TRBV7-2 with TRBJ2-1; D is ambiguous. In germline, CDR1 is SGHTA, CDR2 FQGNSA. V lost 2 bases and J 11 bases, leaving 7 bases between the germline ends. The CDR3 is 11 residues long. The CDR3 loop reads CASSLQVQQFF. The CDR3 nucleotides read TGTGCCAGCAGCTTACAGGTCCAGCAGTTCTTC.

This clonotype was seen a handful of times. The chain is built from TRBV10-3 and TRBJ1-3, with D uncertain. The CDR3 consists of 15 residues. Germline V lookup: CDR1 ENHRY, CDR2 SYGVKD. V was cut by 2 bases and J by 0 bases, with 8 bases left in between. Here the CDR3 DNA reads TGTGCCATCAGTGAGACGGACGGCTCTGGAAACACCATATATTTT. Translated, it gives CAISETDGSGNTIYF.

The rearrangement joins TRBV15 to TRBJ2-5; D could derive from TRBD1 or TRBD2 (5 bases each). Trimming shortened V by 3 bases and J by 5 bases, and 16 bases separated the two germline ends. The CDR3 is 15 residues long. Germline lookup yields CDR1 LNHNV and CDR2 YYDKDF (reference sequence). The chain's CDR3 is CATSSPPTGPETQYF. In DNA form, the CDR3 reads TGTGCCACCAGCAGCCCCCCGACGGGGCCTGAGACCCAGTACTTC.

Here the CDR3 reads CASSLASGVHQPQHF. The CDR3 nucleotides read TGTGCCAGCAGCTTAGCATCAGGGGTTCATCAGCCCCAGCATTTT. The chain joins TRBV7-8 to TRBJ1-5; D is perhaps TRBD1 (6 bases). Germline V CDR1 and CDR2: SGHVS, FQNEAQ. This CDR3 has 15 amino acids. Trimming removed 0 bases at V and 5 bases at J, with 11 bases between. The full variable domain, rest sourced from reference TRBV7-8 and TRBJ1-5, is GAGVSQSPRYKVAKRGQDVALRCDPISGHVSLFWYQQALGQGPEFLTYFQNEAQLDKSGLPSDRFFAERPEGSVSTLKIQRTQQEDSAVYLCASSLASGVHQPQHFGDGTRLSIL.

This chain joins TRBV15 and TRBJ1-3; D call uncertain. The V end lost 0 bases, the J end lost 8 bases, and 14 bases lay between the germline ends. The CDR3 is 15 amino acids. CDR1 is LNHNV, CDR2 YYDKDF, per germline (reference sequence). The DNA of the CDR3 is TGTGCCACCAGCAGAGATTTGGCTGATACGGACACCATATATTTT. Translation gives CATSRDLADTDTIYF.

The rearrangement links TRBV6-1 to TRBJ2-5; D remains unclear. Germline V gene data show CDR1 as MNHNS and CDR2 as SASEGT. V shed 5 bases and J shed 3 bases, with 7 bases lying between them. The CDR3 loop spans 12 amino acids. CDR3: CASSPSKETQYF. CDR3 DNA: TGTGCCAGCAGTCCAAGTAAAGAGACCCAGTACTTC.

The table lists this clonotype with many counts. The chain uses TRBV20-1 and TRBJ2-1; 8 bases fit TRBD1. V gave up 3 bases and J gave up 8 bases; unmatched junction bases: 9. CDR1 is DFQATT and CDR2 is SNEGSKA in the germline V gene (reference sequence). The CDR3 is 14 residues long. The chain's CDR3 is CSAREDRVVDEQFF. In DNA form, the CDR3 reads TGCAGTGCTAGGGAGGACAGGGTCGTCGATGAGCAGTTCTTC.

This clonotype appeared a few times. This chain joins TRBV7-9 and TRBJ2-7, with D tentatively TRBD1 (5 bases). CDR3 length: 13 residues. Germline CDR1 is SEHNR and CDR2 is FQNEAQ (reference sequence). The germline V and J ends were trimmed by 1 base and 2 bases, with 6 bases remaining between them. CDR3 sequence: CASSLVGAYEQYF. The DNA for the CDR3 is TGTGCCAGCAGCTTAGTAGGGGCCTACGAGCAGTACTTC.

This clonotype was found once. V gene TRBV5-4 combines with J gene TRBJ2-1; perhaps TRBD1 as D (6 bases). The CDR3 is 15 amino acids. V was cut by 5 bases and J by 9 bases, with 21 bases left in between. Germline V lookup: CDR1 SGHNT, CDR2 YYREEE (reference sequence). This chain's CDR3 is CASSQIGTRVGEQFF. CDR3 in DNA: TGTGCCAGCAGTCAGATCGGGACAAGGGTGGGTGAGCAGTTCTTC.

The chain joins TRBV7-9 to TRBJ2-1; possibly TRBD2 for D (5 bases). The CDR3 runs 13 residues. Germline CDR1 SEHNR, CDR2 FQNEAQ (reference sequence). V shed 3 bases and J shed 3 bases, with 6 bases lying between them. The CDR3 region is CASSFRDYNEQFF. The CDR3 bases are TGTGCCAGCAGCTTCCGGGACTACAATGAGCAGTTCTTC.

This chain connects TRBV10-3 to TRBJ2-7, with D possibly being TRBD2 (5 bases). The CDR3 is 13 amino acids. Trimming took off 7 bases at V and 11 bases at J, with 21 bases between the two ends. Germline lookup yields CDR1 ENHRY and CDR2 SYGVKD. In nucleotides, the CDR3 is TGTGCCATCAATGGAAAGGTCTCCTACGGGAAGTACTTC. Residues: CAINGKVSYGKYF.

The CDR3 region has the DNA TGCAGTGCTTCATTGGGACCGAGCAATCAGCCCCAGCATTTT. This gives the protein CSASLGPSNQPQHF. This chain uses TRBV20-1 with TRBJ1-5; possibly TRBD1 for D (5 bases). V dropped 5 bases and J dropped 1 base, with 12 bases sitting between them. The CDR3 totals 14 residues. CDR1 and CDR2 from the germline V gene are DFQATT and SNEGSKA (reference sequence).

This clonotype occurred a few times. The chain carries TRBV7-9 and TRBJ2-1; 11 bases match TRBD2. The CDR3 length is 17 residues. From germline, CDR1 is SEHNR and CDR2 FQNEAQ (reference sequence). After removal of 1 base from V and 7 bases from J, the junction contained 9 bases not matched to a gene. CDR3 sequence reads: CASSLGGGSGRDNEQFF. The CDR3 nucleotides are TGTGCCAGCAGCTTAGGTGGGGGTAGCGGGAGGGATAATGAGCAGTTCTTC. The whole variable domain, remainder taken from reference TRBV7-9 and TRBJ2-1, is DTGVSQNPRHKITKRGQNVTFRCDPISEHNRLYWYRQTLGQGPEFLTYFQNEAQLEKSRLLSDRFSAERPKGSFSTLEIQRTEQGDSAMYLCASSLGGGSGRDNEQFFGPGTRLTVL.

This clonotype was counted a few times. V is TRBV10-2 and J is TRBJ1-6, with D maybe TRBD1 (6 bases). Trimming shortened V by 8 bases and J by 7 bases, and 21 bases separated the two germline ends. Germline loops: CDR1 WSHSY, CDR2 SAAADI. This CDR3 spans 16 amino acids. CDR3 loop: CASYGDTKLNNSPLHF. Here the CDR3 DNA reads TGCGCCAGCTATGGGGACACGAAGCTTAACAATTCACCCCTCCACTTT.

This clonotype was detected many times. The CDR3 DNA follows: TGCAGTGCTAGGGGGGAGAGGGAGAATGAGCAGTTCTTC. Translation gives CSARGERENEQFF. This chain connects TRBV20-1 to TRBJ2-1; D may match TRBD1 or TRBD2 (5 bases each). This CDR3 region has 13 residues. V was pared by 3 bases and J by 7 bases, with 13 bases between. Germline-derived CDR1 and CDR2 are DFQATT and SNEGSKA (reference sequence).

The J gene is TRBJ2-5, the V gene TRBV20-1; no clear D. The CDR3 is 12 amino acids. V was trimmed by 6 bases and J by 0 bases, leaving 8 bases between them. Germline loops: CDR1 DFQATT, CDR2 SNEGSKA (reference sequence). CDR3: CSAPIYQETQYF. The CDR3 DNA reads TGCAGTGCCCCAATTTACCAAGAGACCCAGTACTTC.

This clonotype was detected only a few times. The chain carries TRBV24-1 and TRBJ2-3; TRBD1 agrees at 10 bases. The V gene end was trimmed by 3 bases and the J gene end by 4 bases; junction bases not matched to a gene: 12. Per the germline V gene, CDR1 is KGHDR and CDR2 is SFDVKD. The CDR3 has 18 residues. CDR3 sequence (DNA): TGTGCCACCAGTGATCCAAGGTTAAGGACAGGGGGGGCAGATACGCAGTATTTT. It yields the protein CATSDPRLRTGGADTQYF.

This clonotype was counted a few times. This chain joins TRBV12-3 or TRBV12-4 and TRBJ1-5; 7 bases align to TRBD1. The V segment lost 5 bases and the J segment 10 bases; nucleotides outside the gene matches: 11. CDR3 length: 14 amino acids. The DNA for the CDR3 is TGTGCCAGCAGTGGGGGACAGCCGATGGGACCCCAGCATTTT. As protein: CASSGGQPMGPQHF.

This clonotype was recorded at least ten times. The chain uses TRBV6-1 and TRBJ1-4, with 8 bases lining up with TRBD1. V lost 3 bases to trimming and J lost 2 bases; unmatched junction nucleotides: 2. The length of the CDR3 is 15 residues. Germline CDR1 and CDR2: MNHNS and SASEGT. CDR3 amino acids: CASSDPGGTNEKLFF. The CDR3 nucleotides read TGTGCCAGCAGTGACCCAGGGGGCACTAATGAAAAACTGTTTTTT.

This clonotype is a singleton in its sample. The V gene is TRBV6-2 or TRBV6-3, the J gene TRBJ2-2, with D perhaps TRBD1 (6 bases). The V end was cut by 4 bases, the J end by 2 bases, with 8 bases between. CDR1 is MNHEY and CDR2 is SVGEGT in the germline V gene. The CDR3 sequence is 14 residues long. The DNA for the CDR3 is TGTGCCAGCAGTTTCAGGGGAAACACCGGGGAGCTGTTTTTT. Residues: CASSFRGNTGELFF.

Turning to this clonotype: At one end, the junction sequence differs from germline, possibly due to a read error. The V gene is TRBV30, the J gene TRBJ2-7; no definite D call. The CDR3 has 15 residues. Germline V gene sequence: CDR1 GTSNPN, CDR2 SVGIG (reference sequence). This chain's CDR3 is CDWSSDVCSFDLQYF. Written as DNA, the CDR3 is TGTGACTGGAGTTCAGACGTGTGTTCTTTCGATCTGCAGTACTTC.

The chain links TRBV5-5 to TRBJ1-2, with no clear D. V lost 4 bases and J lost 5, with 21 bases in between. From germline, CDR1 is SGHKS and CDR2 YYEKEE (reference sequence). The CDR3 is made up of 16 amino acids. DNA for the CDR3: TGTGCCAGCAGCCGCCTCCCCCGGACGGAAGAGTATGGCTACACCTTC. Amino acid sequence: CASSRLPRTEEYGYTF.

The chain is built from TRBV4-1 and TRBJ1-2; no clear D. V was cut by 1 base and J by 6 bases, with 9 bases left in between. CDR1 is MGHRA, CDR2 YSYEKL, per germline. The CDR3 runs to 13 residues. CDR3: CASSQGTGDGYTF. The CDR3 DNA sequence: TGCGCCAGCAGCCAAGGGACGGGAGATGGCTACACCTTC.

The chain recombines TRBV3-1 with TRBJ2-3; the D is unclear. CDR1 and CDR2 (germline): LGHDT, YNNKEL (reference sequence). Trimming left V 1 base short and J 5 bases short, with 4 bases between. The length of the CDR3 is 12 residues. The CDR3 DNA sequence: TGTGCCAGCAGCCAAGGGCAAGATACGCAGTATTTT. It yields the protein CASSQGQDTQYF.